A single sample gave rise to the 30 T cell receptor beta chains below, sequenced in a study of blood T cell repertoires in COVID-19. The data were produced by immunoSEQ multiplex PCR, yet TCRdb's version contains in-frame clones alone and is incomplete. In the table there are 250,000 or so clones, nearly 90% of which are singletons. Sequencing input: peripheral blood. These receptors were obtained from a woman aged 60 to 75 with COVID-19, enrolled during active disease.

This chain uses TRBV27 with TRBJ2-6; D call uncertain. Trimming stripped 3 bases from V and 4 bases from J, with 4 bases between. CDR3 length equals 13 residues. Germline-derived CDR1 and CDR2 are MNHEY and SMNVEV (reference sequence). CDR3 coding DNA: TGTGCCAGCAGTTTTTCAGGGGCCAACGTCCTGACTTTC. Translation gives CASSFSGANVLTF.

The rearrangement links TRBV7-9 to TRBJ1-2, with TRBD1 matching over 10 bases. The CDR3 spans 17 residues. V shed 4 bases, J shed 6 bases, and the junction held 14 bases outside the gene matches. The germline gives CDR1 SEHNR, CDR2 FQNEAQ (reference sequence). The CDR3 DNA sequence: TGTGCCAGCAGCTATGCTTCACCCTCGGGACAGGGGCATGGCTACACCTTC. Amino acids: CASSYASPSGQGHGYTF. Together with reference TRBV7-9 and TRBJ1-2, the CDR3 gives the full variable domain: DTGVSQNPRHKITKRGQNVTFRCDPISEHNRLYWYRQTLGQGPEFLTYFQNEAQLEKSRLLSDRFSAERPKGSFSTLEIQRTEQGDSAMYLCASSYASPSGQGHGYTFGSGTRLTVV.

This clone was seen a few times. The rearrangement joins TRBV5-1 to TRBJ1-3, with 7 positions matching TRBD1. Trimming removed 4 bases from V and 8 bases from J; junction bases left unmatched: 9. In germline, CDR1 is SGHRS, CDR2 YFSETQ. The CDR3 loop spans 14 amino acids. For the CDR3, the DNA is TGCGCCAGCAGCCGAGGGACAGCTTCGGACACCATATATTTT. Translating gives CASSRGTASDTIYF.

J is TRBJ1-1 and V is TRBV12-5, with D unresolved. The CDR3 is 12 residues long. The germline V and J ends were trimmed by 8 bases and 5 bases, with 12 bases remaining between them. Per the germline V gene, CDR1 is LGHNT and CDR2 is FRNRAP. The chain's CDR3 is CASSRYGTEAFF. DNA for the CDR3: TGTGCTAGTTCGCGATACGGGACTGAAGCTTTCTTT.

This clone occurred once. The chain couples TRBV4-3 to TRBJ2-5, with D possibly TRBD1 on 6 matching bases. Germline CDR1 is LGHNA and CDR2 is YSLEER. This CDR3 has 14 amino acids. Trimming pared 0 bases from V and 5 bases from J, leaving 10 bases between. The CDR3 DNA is TGCGCCAGCAGCCAAGAAAACAGGGCTGAGACCCAGTACTTC. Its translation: CASSQENRAETQYF.

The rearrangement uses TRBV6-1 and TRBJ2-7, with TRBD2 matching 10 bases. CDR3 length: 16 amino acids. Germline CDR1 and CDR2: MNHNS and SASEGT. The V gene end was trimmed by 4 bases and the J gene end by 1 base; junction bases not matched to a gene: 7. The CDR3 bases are TGTGCCAGCAGTGGGGCCACTAGCGGGGTTTCCTACGAGCAGTACTTC. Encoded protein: CASSGATSGVSYEQYF.

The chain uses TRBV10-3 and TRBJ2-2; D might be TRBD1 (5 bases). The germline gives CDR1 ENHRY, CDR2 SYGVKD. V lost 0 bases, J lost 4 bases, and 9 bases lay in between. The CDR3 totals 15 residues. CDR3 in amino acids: CAISESQGGTGELFF. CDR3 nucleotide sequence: TGTGCCATCAGTGAGTCCCAGGGTGGCACCGGGGAGCTGTTTTTT.

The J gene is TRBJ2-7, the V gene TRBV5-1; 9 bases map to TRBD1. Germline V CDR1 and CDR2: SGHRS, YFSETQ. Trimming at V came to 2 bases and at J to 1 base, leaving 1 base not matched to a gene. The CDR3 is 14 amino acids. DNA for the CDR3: TGCGCCAGCAGCTTACAGGGGGCTTCCTACGAGCAGTACTTC. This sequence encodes CASSLQGASYEQYF.

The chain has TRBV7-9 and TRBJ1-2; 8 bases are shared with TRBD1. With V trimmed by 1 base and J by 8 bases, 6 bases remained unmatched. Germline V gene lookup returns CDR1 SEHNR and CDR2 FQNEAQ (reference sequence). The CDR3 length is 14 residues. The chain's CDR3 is CASSLEQGARGYTF. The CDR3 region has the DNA TGTGCCAGCAGCTTAGAGCAGGGGGCTCGGGGCTACACCTTC.

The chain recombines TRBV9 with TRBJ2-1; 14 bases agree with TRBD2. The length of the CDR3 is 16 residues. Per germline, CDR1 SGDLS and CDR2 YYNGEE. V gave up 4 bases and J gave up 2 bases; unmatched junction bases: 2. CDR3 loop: CASSPGLAGAYNEQFF. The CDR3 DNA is TGTGCCAGCAGCCCGGGACTAGCGGGGGCCTACAATGAGCAGTTCTTC.

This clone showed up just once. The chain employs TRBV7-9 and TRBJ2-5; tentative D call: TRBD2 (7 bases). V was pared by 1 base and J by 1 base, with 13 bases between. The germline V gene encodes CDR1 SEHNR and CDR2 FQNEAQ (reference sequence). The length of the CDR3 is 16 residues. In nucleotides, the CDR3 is TGTGCCAGCAGCTTAGTAGGCGGGGGCTTCCAAGAGACCCAGTACTTC. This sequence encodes CASSLVGGGFQETQYF.

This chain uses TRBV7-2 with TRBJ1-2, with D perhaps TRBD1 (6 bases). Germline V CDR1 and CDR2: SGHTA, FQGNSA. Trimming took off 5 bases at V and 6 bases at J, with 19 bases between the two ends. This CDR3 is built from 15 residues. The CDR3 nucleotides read TGTGCCAGCAGCACCCGACAGGAGGCGCGTGATGGCTACACCTTC. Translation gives CASSTRQEARDGYTF. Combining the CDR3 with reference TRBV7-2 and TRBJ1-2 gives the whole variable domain GAGVSQSPSNKVTEKGKDVELRCDPISGHTALYWYRQSLGQGLEFLIYFQGNSAPDKSGLPSDRFSAERTGGSVSTLTIQRTQQEDSAVYLCASSTRQEARDGYTFGSGTRLTVV.

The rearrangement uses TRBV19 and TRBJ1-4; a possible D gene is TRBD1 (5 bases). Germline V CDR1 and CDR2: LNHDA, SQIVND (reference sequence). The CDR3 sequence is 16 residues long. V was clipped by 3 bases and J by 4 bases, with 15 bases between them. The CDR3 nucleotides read TGTGCCAGTAGTATGCGCCCCCGGGGGTATAATGAAAAACTGTTTTTT. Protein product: CASSMRPRGYNEKLFF.

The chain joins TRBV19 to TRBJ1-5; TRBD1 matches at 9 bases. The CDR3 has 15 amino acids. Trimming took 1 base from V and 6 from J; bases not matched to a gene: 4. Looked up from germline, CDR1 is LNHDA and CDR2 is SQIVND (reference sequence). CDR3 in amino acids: CASSIAGQGTQPQHF. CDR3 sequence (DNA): TGTGCCAGTAGTATAGCCGGACAGGGGACTCAGCCCCAGCATTTT.

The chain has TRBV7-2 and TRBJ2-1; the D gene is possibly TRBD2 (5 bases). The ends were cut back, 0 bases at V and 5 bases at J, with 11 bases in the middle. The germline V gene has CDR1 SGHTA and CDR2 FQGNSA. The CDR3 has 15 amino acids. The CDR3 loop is CASSLASGIHNEQFF. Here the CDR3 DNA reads TGTGCCAGCAGCTTAGCTTCGGGAATCCACAATGAGCAGTTCTTC.

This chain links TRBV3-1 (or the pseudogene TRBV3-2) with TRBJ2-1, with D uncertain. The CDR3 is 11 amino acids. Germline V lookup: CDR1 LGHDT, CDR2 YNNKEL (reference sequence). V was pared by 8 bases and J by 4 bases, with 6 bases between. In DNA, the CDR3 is TGTGCCAGCGCACAATACAATGAGCAGTTCTTC. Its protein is CASAQYNEQFF.

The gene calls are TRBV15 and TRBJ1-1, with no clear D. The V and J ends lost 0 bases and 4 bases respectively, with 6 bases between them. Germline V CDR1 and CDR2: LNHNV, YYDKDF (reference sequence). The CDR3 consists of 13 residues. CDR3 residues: CATSRDAGTEAFF. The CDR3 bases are TGTGCCACCAGCAGAGATGCGGGCACTGAAGCTTTCTTT.

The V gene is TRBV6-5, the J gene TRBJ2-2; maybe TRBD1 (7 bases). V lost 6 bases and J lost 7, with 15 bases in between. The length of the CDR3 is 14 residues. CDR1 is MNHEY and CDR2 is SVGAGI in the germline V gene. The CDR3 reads CASSGGTVVGELFF. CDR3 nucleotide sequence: TGTGCCAGCAGCGGAGGGACAGTGGTCGGGGAGCTGTTTTTT.

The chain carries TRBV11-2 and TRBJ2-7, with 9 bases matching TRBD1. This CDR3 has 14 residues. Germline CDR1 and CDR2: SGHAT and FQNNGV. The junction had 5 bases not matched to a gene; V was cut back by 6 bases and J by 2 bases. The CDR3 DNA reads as TGTGCCAGCAGTCAAAACAGGGGGCCCTACGAGCAGTACTTC. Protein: CASSQNRGPYEQYF.

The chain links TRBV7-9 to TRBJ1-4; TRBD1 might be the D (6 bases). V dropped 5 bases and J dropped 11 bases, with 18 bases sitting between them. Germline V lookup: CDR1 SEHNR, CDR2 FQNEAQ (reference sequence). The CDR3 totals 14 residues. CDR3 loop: CASSPPGTLEKLFF. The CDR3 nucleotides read TGTGCCAGCAGCCCACCCGGGACACTCGAGAAACTGTTTTTT.

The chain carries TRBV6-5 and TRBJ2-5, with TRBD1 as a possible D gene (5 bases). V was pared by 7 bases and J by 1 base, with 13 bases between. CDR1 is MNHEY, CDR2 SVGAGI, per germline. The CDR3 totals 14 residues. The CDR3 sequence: CASTGGQGQETQYF. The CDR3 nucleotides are TGTGCCAGCACTGGTGGACAAGGCCAAGAGACCCAGTACTTC.

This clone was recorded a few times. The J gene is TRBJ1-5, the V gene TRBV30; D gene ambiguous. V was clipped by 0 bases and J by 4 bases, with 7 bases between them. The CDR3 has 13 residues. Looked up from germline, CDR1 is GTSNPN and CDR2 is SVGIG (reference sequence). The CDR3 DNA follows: TGTGCCTGGAGTGTTGAGGGAAATCAGCCCCAGCATTTT. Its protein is CAWSVEGNQPQHF.

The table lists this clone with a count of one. The CDR3 DNA reads TGTGCCAGCAGTGAAGCCAAACGGGGGTACACTGAAGCTTTCTTT. Protein sequence: CASSEAKRGYTEAFF. The chain carries TRBV6-1 and TRBJ1-1; D possibly corresponds to TRBD1 (5 bases). The CDR3 contains 15 residues. Per germline, CDR1 MNHNS and CDR2 SASEGT. Trimming removed 0 bases from V and 3 bases from J, with 11 bases in between.

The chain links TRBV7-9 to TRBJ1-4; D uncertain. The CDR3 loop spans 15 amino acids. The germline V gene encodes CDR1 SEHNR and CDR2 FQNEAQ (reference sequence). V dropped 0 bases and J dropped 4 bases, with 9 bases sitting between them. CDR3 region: CASSLASGSNEKLFF. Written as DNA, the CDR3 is TGTGCCAGCAGCTTAGCGTCCGGGAGTAATGAAAAACTGTTTTTT.

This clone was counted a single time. In nucleotides, the CDR3 is TGTGCCAGCAGCCGGTCGAGTGGTTCTGCCGGGGAGCTGTTTTTT. Translating gives CASSRSSGSAGELFF. The chain recombines TRBV7-2 with TRBJ2-2; no definite D call. From germline, CDR1 is SGHTA and CDR2 FQGNSA. CDR3 size: 15 residues. Trimming took off 5 bases at V and 6 bases at J, with 16 bases between the two ends.

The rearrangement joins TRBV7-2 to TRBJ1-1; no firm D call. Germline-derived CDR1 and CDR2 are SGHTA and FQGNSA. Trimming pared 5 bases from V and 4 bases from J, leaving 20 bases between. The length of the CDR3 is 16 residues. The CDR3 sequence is CASSIRVRGRSTEAFF. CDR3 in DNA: TGTGCCAGCAGCATTAGGGTGCGGGGTAGGAGCACTGAAGCTTTCTTT. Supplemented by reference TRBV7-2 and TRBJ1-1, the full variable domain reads GAGVSQSPSNKVTEKGKDVELRCDPISGHTALYWYRQSLGQGLEFLIYFQGNSAPDKSGLPSDRFSAERTGGSVSTLTIQRTQQEDSAVYLCASSIRVRGRSTEAFFGQGTRLTVV.

The CDR3 is CAWSFSGGTRTDTQYF. The CDR3 DNA reads as TGTGCCTGGAGCTTTAGCGGGGGTACCCGCACAGATACGCAGTATTTT. V is TRBV30 and J is TRBJ2-3, with TRBD2 matching over 9 bases. Germline V gene lookup returns CDR1 GTSNPN and CDR2 SVGIG (reference sequence). Unmatched junction bases numbered 8, after V lost 3 bases and J lost 1 base. The CDR3 loop spans 16 amino acids.

CDR3 sequence: CAWSPGGNQPQHF. Here the CDR3 DNA reads TGTGCCTGGAGTCCCGGGGGCAATCAGCCCCAGCATTTT. This chain links TRBV30 with TRBJ1-5; D call uncertain. The CDR3 runs to 13 residues. V dropped 2 bases and J dropped 2 bases, with 7 bases sitting between them. The germline gives CDR1 GTSNPN, CDR2 SVGIG (reference sequence).

The CDR3: CASSEAGTSSTEAFF. CDR3 sequence (DNA): TGTGCCAGCAGTGAGGCCGGGACTTCATCCACTGAAGCTTTCTTT. This sequence joins TRBV25-1 and TRBJ1-1, with a possible D match to TRBD1 (5 bases). This CDR3 comprises 15 residues. Trimming removed 3 bases at V and 4 bases at J, with 15 bases between. Germline CDR1 and CDR2: MGHDK and SYGVNS.

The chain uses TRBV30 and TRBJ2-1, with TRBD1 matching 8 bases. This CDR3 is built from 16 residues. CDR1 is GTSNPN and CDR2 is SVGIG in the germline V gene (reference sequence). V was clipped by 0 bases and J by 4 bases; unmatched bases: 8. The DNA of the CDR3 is TGTGCCTGGAGTGTAACAGGCAGGGGGCCTTACAATGAGCAGTTCTTC. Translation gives CAWSVTGRGPYNEQFF.